Shown below are 18 T cell receptor beta chains from a single sample sequenced in a study of blood T cell repertoires in COVID-19. The protocol was immunoSEQ multiplex PCR, while the TCRdb copy is restricted to in-frame clones and leaves out a portion. The sample lists tens of thousands of clones, roughly 86% occurring once. Sequencing input: peripheral blood. These receptors all come from a man aged 65 to 79 with acute or convalescent COVID-19.

The rearrangement links TRBV6-5 to TRBJ2-2; maybe TRBD2 (6 bases). The CDR3 has 15 amino acids. Germline V gives CDR1 MNHEY, CDR2 SVGAGI. Between the trimmed V and J ends, which lost 6 bases and 0 bases, there was a span of 11 bases. The CDR3 DNA reads TGTGCCAGCAGCCCGGGAGTTTCGAACACCGGGGAGCTGTTTTTT. Protein: CASSPGVSNTGELFF.

This clone was detected only once. The chain couples TRBV3-1 (or the pseudogene TRBV3-2) to TRBJ2-7, with a weak D call TRBD2 (6 bases). Germline assignment: CDR1 LGHDT and CDR2 YNNKEL (reference sequence). Trimming cost V 0 bases and J 4 bases, with 13 bases left between them. There are 15 residues in the CDR3. The CDR3 DNA is TGTGCCAGCAGCCAAGATCGCGGCGGGATATACGAGCAGTACTTC. It encodes CASSQDRGGIYEQYF.

As concerns this clone: One end of the junction does not line up with germline, which may come from a read error. V is TRBV16 and J is TRBJ1-1; D not resolved. The germline V gene encodes CDR1 KGHSY and CDR2 FQNENV. This CDR3 region has 10 residues. As DNA, the CDR3 is TGTGCCAGCAGCCAATCGCAGTTCGACTTT. It codes for CASSQSQFDF.

The chain has TRBV5-5 and TRBJ2-2; TRBD2 is a possible D gene (5 bases). The germline gives CDR1 SGHKS, CDR2 YYEKEE (reference sequence). The CDR3 runs 14 residues. V was clipped by 0 bases and J by 4 bases, with 7 bases between them. DNA for the CDR3: TGTGCCAGCAGCTTGGTGGGGAGCACCGGGGAGCTGTTTTTT. Protein product: CASSLVGSTGELFF. Full variable domain (remainder filled in from reference TRBV5-5 and TRBJ2-2): DAGVTQSPTHLIKTRGQQVTLRCSPISGHKSVSWYQQVLGQGPQFIFQYYEKEERGRGNFPDRFSARQFPNYSSELNVNALLLGDSALYLCASSLVGSTGELFFGEGSRLTVL.

This clone was seen a single time. The CDR3 loop is CASSPSLRGSYEQYF. The CDR3 bases are TGTGCCAGCAGTCCCTCCCTCCGGGGCTCCTACGAGCAGTACTTC. The J gene is TRBJ2-7, the V gene TRBV27; D is perhaps TRBD2 (5 bases). This CDR3 comprises 15 residues. Germline loops: CDR1 MNHEY, CDR2 SMNVEV (reference sequence). V lost 5 bases and J 0 bases, leaving 14 bases between the germline ends.

This chain connects TRBV5-8 to TRBJ1-1; 9 bases are shared with TRBD1. The CDR3 covers 14 residues. V lost 1 base to trimming and J lost 4 bases; unmatched junction nucleotides: 2. Germline CDR1 is SGHTS and CDR2 is YDEGEE. CDR3 sequence (DNA): TGTGCCAGCAGCTTGAGGACAGGGGCCACTGAAGCTTTCTTT. Protein: CASSLRTGATEAFF.

V is TRBV5-1 and J is TRBJ2-7; 7 bases are a match to TRBD1. CDR3 length: 14 residues. V was clipped by 4 bases and J by 5 bases; unmatched bases: 9. Germline loops: CDR1 SGHRS, CDR2 YFSETQ. The CDR3 is CASSLRQGPDEQYF. The CDR3 DNA sequence: TGCGCCAGCAGCCTAAGACAGGGACCCGACGAGCAGTACTTC.

The chain employs TRBV27 and TRBJ1-1; possibly TRBD1 for D (6 bases). Germline CDR1 reads MNHEY; CDR2 reads SMNVEV (reference sequence). The V gene lost 3 bases and the J gene lost 7 bases, with 12 bases spanning the gap. The CDR3 is 13 residues long. The CDR3 protein is CASSFQQGGEAFF. The CDR3 bases are TGTGCCAGCAGTTTCCAACAGGGCGGTGAAGCTTTCTTT.

The chain is built from TRBV27 and TRBJ2-2, with TRBD2 matching over 12 bases. This CDR3 comprises 18 residues. J gave up 0 bases and V 3 bases, and 5 bases lay outside the gene matches. CDR1 and CDR2 from the germline V gene are MNHEY and SMNVEV (reference sequence). CDR3 sequence: CASSFEGLAGSNTGELFF. CDR3 bases: TGTGCCAGCAGTTTTGAGGGACTAGCGGGTTCGAACACCGGGGAGCTGTTTTTT.

The chain is built from TRBV10-3 and TRBJ2-2, with D tentatively TRBD2 (7 bases). Trimming cost V 11 bases and J 0 bases, with 19 bases left between them. The CDR3 is 16 residues long. The germline CDR1 and CDR2 sequences are ENHRY and SYGVKD. The CDR3 DNA is TGTGCCGCCGCAGGGCGGGGGCCTTCGAACACCGGGGAGCTGTTTTTT. Its protein is CAAAGRGPSNTGELFF.

CDR3 loop: CASSAARGQSRSSYEQYF. The DNA for the CDR3 is TGTGCCAGCAGTGCCGCAAGGGGGCAGTCCCGAAGCTCCTACGAGCAGTACTTC. This chain uses TRBV6-1 with TRBJ2-7; the match to TRBD1 covers 7 bases. Germline V lookup: CDR1 MNHNS, CDR2 SASEGT. The CDR3 has 18 residues. With 4 bases clipped from V and 0 bases from J, the junction kept 15 bases outside the gene matches.

The chain employs TRBV20-1 and TRBJ1-5; tentative D call: TRBD1 (5 bases). The CDR3 is 14 residues long. V shed 3 bases and J shed 0 bases, with 9 bases lying between them. Germline values: CDR1 DFQATT, CDR2 SNEGSKA (reference sequence). DNA of the CDR3: TGCAGTGCTAGTCAGGGCAGTAGCAATCAGCCCCAGCATTTT. This sequence encodes CSASQGSSNQPQHF.

This clone was counted a few times. The chain couples TRBV24-1 to TRBJ1-5; weak D call: TRBD1 (5 bases). The V and J ends lost 4 bases and 0 bases respectively, with 12 bases between them. This CDR3 spans 16 amino acids. Germline CDR1 is KGHDR and CDR2 is SFDVKD. The CDR3 DNA reads TGTGCCACCAGTGAGGGGGGACGGTATAGCAATCAGCCCCAGCATTTT. Amino acids: CATSEGGRYSNQPQHF.

The rearrangement uses TRBV6-5 and TRBJ2-1; 9 nucleotides match TRBD1. The CDR3 is 15 residues long. The J segment lost 5 bases and the V segment lost 5 bases, leaving 7 bases of the junction unmatched. CDR1 and CDR2 from the germline V gene are MNHEY and SVGAGI. This CDR3 is CASSRDRVFDNEQFF. In DNA, the CDR3 is TGTGCCAGCAGTCGGGACAGGGTCTTCGACAATGAGCAGTTCTTC.

The rearrangement uses TRBV7-3 and TRBJ2-3, with TRBD2 identical over 14 bases. This CDR3 has 17 amino acids. Germline CDR1 reads SGHTA; CDR2 reads FQGTGA. J lost 4 bases, V lost 4 bases, and 7 bases had no gene match. The CDR3 bases are TGTGCCAGCAGCTCGGGGACTAGCGGGAGTTCTGCAGATACGCAGTATTTT. This codes for CASSSGTSGSSADTQYF.

The chain is built from TRBV19 and TRBJ1-3; D is ambiguous. The germline V gene encodes CDR1 LNHDA and CDR2 SQIVND (reference sequence). CDR3 length: 13 residues. V shed 7 bases and J shed 4 bases, with 11 bases lying between them. The CDR3, as DNA: TGTGCCAGTATCAAAGAGGGCGGAAACACCATATATTTT. Its protein product is CASIKEGGNTIYF.

V and J are TRBV5-1 and TRBJ2-7; a weak D match, TRBD2 (6 bases). With 1 base removed from V and 0 bases from J, the gap between germline ends came to 11 bases. Germline V gene lookup returns CDR1 SGHRS and CDR2 YFSETQ. The CDR3 runs to 15 residues. For the CDR3, the DNA is TGCGCCAGCAGCTTGAGTAGCGGCAGCTCCTACGAGCAGTACTTC. Encoded protein: CASSLSSGSSYEQYF.

The V and J genes are TRBV3-1 (or the pseudogene TRBV3-2) and TRBJ1-5; D is undetermined. CDR3 length: 14 residues. CDR1 LGHDT and CDR2 YNNKEL come from the germline V gene (reference sequence). Deletions cut 1 base from V and 7 bases from J, with 11 bases between. In DNA, the CDR3 is TGTGCCAGCAGCCAAGCCCAGGAGGGCCAGCCCCAGCATTTT. It codes for CASSQAQEGQPQHF.